These 9 T cell receptor beta chains were all obtained from the same sample, sequenced in a study of OX40 agonist ivuxolimab in advanced cancers. This table comes from immunoSEQ multiplex PCR, and its TCRdb copy is limited to in-frame clones, with some not included. The sample yields roughly 57,000 clones, roughly 82% seen once. The sample here was CD4+ or CD8+ T cells sorted from blood, taken in a trial of the OX40 agonist ivuxolimab. These receptors all come from an adult with an advanced solid tumor such as melanoma, head and neck, liver or kidney cancer.

This clone appeared a single time. The V and J genes are TRBV7-9 and TRBJ1-3, with D possibly being TRBD1 (5 bases). Germline V gene lookup returns CDR1 SEHNR and CDR2 FQNEAQ (reference sequence). V lost 5 bases and J 3 bases, leaving 17 bases between the germline ends. The CDR3 spans 16 residues. This CDR3 reads CASSLGHTVGGNTIYF. Written as DNA, the CDR3 is TGTGCCAGCAGCCTCGGACACACCGTCGGTGGAAACACCATATATTTT.

The chain has TRBV2 and TRBJ1-2, with D possibly matching TRBD1 (6 bases). V was cut by 6 bases and J by 11 bases, with 25 bases left in between. The CDR3 consists of 15 residues. Looked up from germline, CDR1 is SNHLY and CDR2 is FYNNEI. The CDR3 reads CASSQQEAGRGGYTF. CDR3 DNA sequence: TGTGCCAGCAGCCAGCAAGAGGCGGGCCGAGGGGGGTACACCTTC.

The J gene is TRBJ1-2, the V gene TRBV6-5; D is undetermined. Looked up from germline, CDR1 is MNHEY and CDR2 is SVGAGI. Trimming took off 0 bases at V and 2 bases at J, with 7 bases between the two ends. The length of the CDR3 is 14 residues. CDR3: CASSYSAQNYGYTF. The CDR3 bases are TGTGCCAGCAGTTACTCGGCACAGAACTATGGCTACACCTTC.

This chain links TRBV7-8 with TRBJ1-4; TRBD1 might be the D (6 bases). The germline V gene has CDR1 SGHVS and CDR2 FQNEAQ. The CDR3 runs 16 residues. The ends were cut back, 2 bases at V and 12 bases at J, with 22 bases in the middle. The chain's CDR3 is CASSLSGGGHEVELFF. CDR3 DNA sequence: TGTGCCAGCAGCTTAAGTGGTGGGGGCCACGAAGTGGAACTGTTTTTT.

The chain joins TRBV7-8 to TRBJ1-1; D not resolved. This CDR3 contains 13 residues. V lost 5 bases, J lost 1 base, and 8 bases lay in between. In germline, CDR1 is SGHVS, CDR2 FQNEAQ. CDR3 nucleotide sequence: TGTGCCAGCAGCAGGCAGCAGAACACTGAAGCTTTCTTT. Amino acid sequence: CASSRQQNTEAFF.

The chain carries TRBV5-1 and TRBJ2-3, with 7 bases aligning to TRBD1. Losses at the gene ends were 4 bases for V and 3 bases for J; bases not matched to a gene: 8. The CDR3 is made up of 15 amino acids. CDR1 and CDR2 (germline): SGHRS, YFSETQ. CDR3: CASSRGQEGTDTQYF. The DNA for the CDR3 is TGCGCCAGCAGCAGAGGACAGGAAGGTACAGATACGCAGTATTTT.

The chain combines TRBV9 with TRBJ1-1; no definite D call. The CDR3 is made up of 16 amino acids. Deletions cut 0 bases from V and 1 base from J, with 13 bases between. Looked up from germline, CDR1 is SGDLS and CDR2 is YYNGEE. In DNA, the CDR3 is TGTGCCAGCAGCGTAGCTCCCATGGCACAGAACACTGAAGCTTTCTTT. It yields the protein CASSVAPMAQNTEAFF.

This clone was observed once. The chain recombines TRBV7-2 with TRBJ1-5; no clear D gene. Trimming stripped 3 bases from V and 2 bases from J, with 11 bases between. Germline V lookup: CDR1 SGHTA, CDR2 FQGNSA. The CDR3 spans 15 residues. The CDR3 nucleotides read TGTGCCAGCAGCTTGGAGGGAGATGGCAATCAGCCCCAGCATTTT. Translation gives CASSLEGDGNQPQHF.

The genes are TRBV9 and TRBJ1-6; D gene unclear. CDR1 and CDR2 from the germline V gene are SGDLS and YYNGEE. V lost 0 bases and J 7 bases, leaving 11 bases between the germline ends. The CDR3 totals 15 residues. The CDR3 region has the DNA TGTGCCAGCAGCGTAGACCCCAATATGAATTCACCCCTCCACTTT. The encoded protein is CASSVDPNMNSPLHF.